This T cell receptor beta chain stems from a study of blood T cells in healthy people across ages. Across the whole study: There was about one barcoded beta molecule captured by template switching per two T cells. General study points: Underestimates were what the diversity estimates from one million T cells were considered to be.

A note on this clonotype: The antigen is unknown. Given a much more abundant clone one base away, this may be a read error.

A second about 7 to 12 cycle PCR used barcoded and J-beta primers. A single record per CDR3 protein comes from TCRdb applying MiXCR to the 5' RACE reads. The sample carries hundreds of thousands of distinct CDR3 sequences, 45% to 60% recorded once. The specimen sequenced was blood. This TCR was recovered from a woman of 80 years or more in good health.

CDR3 residues: CASHQGDYEQYF. The CDR3 DNA reads as TGTGCCAGCCATCAGGGAGATTACGAGCAGTACTTC. The V call is TRBV2, the J call TRBJ2-7, with D tentatively TRBD1 or TRBD2 (5 bases each). CDR1 SNHLY and CDR2 FYNNEI come from the germline V gene. The CDR3 consists of 12 residues. Deletions cut 8 bases from V and 4 bases from J, with 12 bases between.